A single sample is the source of the 30 T cell receptor beta chains below, sequenced in a study of cytomegalovirus exposure and HLA in healthy donors. Libraries were prepared by immunoSEQ multiplex PCR; TCRdb keeps only in-frame clonotypes and omits some of them. Of approximately 100,000 clones listed, about 88% are singletons. The specimen sequenced was PBMCs. The receptors come from a man in his late teens or twenties in good health and CMV-seropositive.

The chain recombines TRBV11-2 with TRBJ2-5, with a possible D match to TRBD2 (5 bases). Germline V CDR1 and CDR2: SGHAT, FQNNGV. This CDR3 is built from 16 residues. The V end was cut by 1 base, the J end by 4 bases, with 16 bases between. CDR3 residues: CASSLAGSWDVETQYF. CDR3 bases: TGTGCCAGCAGCTTAGCTGGGAGCTGGGATGTAGAGACCCAGTACTTC.

V gene TRBV5-8 combines with J gene TRBJ2-1, with TRBD2 as a possible D gene (6 bases). The CDR3 is made up of 13 amino acids. Between the trimmed V and J ends, which lost 2 bases and 3 bases, there was a span of 6 bases. Germline V gene data show CDR1 as SGHTS and CDR2 as YDEGEE. Here the CDR3 DNA reads TGTGCCAGCAGCTTCGGGAGCTACAATGAGCAGTTCTTC. This codes for CASSFGSYNEQFF.

CDR3 bases: TGTGCCAGCAGTAGGGACAGGGCGGGCACCGGGGAGCTGTTTTTT. It codes for CASSRDRAGTGELFF. V is TRBV7-2 and J is TRBJ2-2; 9 nucleotides line up with TRBD1. CDR3 length: 15 amino acids. In germline, CDR1 is SGHTA, CDR2 FQGNSA. The V segment lost 6 bases and the J segment 4 bases; nucleotides outside the gene matches: 6.

The rearrangement joins TRBV6-5 to TRBJ1-4, with D tentatively TRBD1 (6 bases). The length of the CDR3 is 13 residues. Per germline, CDR1 MNHEY and CDR2 SVGAGI. Trimming took 7 bases from V and 8 from J, leaving 14 bases between them. This CDR3 is CASTRRQEEKLFF. CDR3 coding DNA: TGTGCCAGCACCCGACGACAGGAGGAAAAACTGTTTTTT.

This clone was detected a few times. CDR3 sequence reads: CASSSGRGRTGELFF. CDR3 coding DNA: TGTGCCAGCAGCTCGGGCAGGGGTCGCACCGGGGAGCTGTTTTTT. V is TRBV7-2 and J is TRBJ2-2; a possible D gene is TRBD1 (6 bases). CDR3 length: 15 amino acids. Germline V gene lookup returns CDR1 SGHTA and CDR2 FQGNSA. Trimming shortened V by 4 bases and J by 4 bases, and 13 bases separated the two germline ends.

This chain joins TRBV11-3 and TRBJ2-1; 8 bases are a match to TRBD1. The CDR3 runs to 15 residues. Germline loops: CDR1 SGHNT, CDR2 YENEEA. V trimming: 5 bases; J trimming: 5 bases; junction bases outside the gene matches: 8. The CDR3 reads CASSSRDRNHNEQFF. CDR3 nucleotide sequence: TGTGCCAGCAGCAGCCGGGACAGGAACCACAATGAGCAGTTCTTC.

The V and J genes are TRBV27 and TRBJ2-2, with a possible D match to TRBD2 (7 bases). Germline V gene sequence: CDR1 MNHEY, CDR2 SMNVEV (reference sequence). The CDR3 totals 15 residues. Trimming shortened V by 1 base and J by 4 bases, and 10 bases separated the two germline ends. CDR3 in DNA: TGTGCCAGCAGTTTATTGGGGGGGCGCACCGGGGAGCTGTTTTTT. This sequence encodes CASSLLGGRTGELFF.

This chain uses TRBV29-1 with TRBJ1-2; unclear D gene. CDR1 SQVTM and CDR2 ANQGSEA come from the germline V gene. V lost 4 bases and J 3 bases, leaving 12 bases between the germline ends. The CDR3 spans 13 residues. In nucleotides, the CDR3 is TGCAGCGTTGTGTGGCCGGAGGACTATGGCTACACCTTC. This codes for CSVVWPEDYGYTF.

The J gene is TRBJ2-7, the V gene TRBV7-2, with D perhaps matching TRBD2 (5 bases). Germline loops: CDR1 SGHTA, CDR2 FQGNSA. The length of the CDR3 is 14 residues. The germline V and J ends were trimmed by 1 base and 2 bases, with 9 bases remaining between them. The CDR3 here is CASSLEGRTYEQYF. CDR3 sequence (DNA): TGTGCCAGCAGCTTAGAAGGGAGAACCTACGAGCAGTACTTC. The full variable domain, with the rest looked up from reference TRBV7-2 and TRBJ2-7, is GAGVSQSPSNKVTEKGKDVELRCDPISGHTALYWYRQSLGQGLEFLIYFQGNSAPDKSGLPSDRFSAERTGGSVSTLTIQRTQQEDSAVYLCASSLEGRTYEQYFGPGTRLTVT.

J is TRBJ1-6 and V is TRBV18; TRBD1 aligns across 9 bases. Germline CDR1 and CDR2: KGHSH and LQKENI. With V trimmed by 2 bases and J by 8 bases, 13 bases remained unmatched. This CDR3 has 18 residues. CDR3 in amino acids: CASSPDSGGTGRYSPLHF. CDR3 sequence (DNA): TGTGCCAGCTCACCAGATTCGGGCGGGACAGGGAGATATTCACCCCTCCACTTT. The full variable domain, with the rest looked up from reference TRBV18 and TRBJ1-6, is NAGVMQNPRHLVRRRGQEARLRCSPMKGHSHVYWYRQLPEEGLKFMVYLQKENIIDESGMPKERFSAEFPKEGPSILRIQQVVRGDSAAYFCASSPDSGGTGRYSPLHFGNGTRLTVT.

In this sample, this clone turned up a few times. The chain is built from TRBV7-2 and TRBJ1-6; D gene unclear. The germline V and J ends were trimmed by 2 bases and 0 bases, with 5 bases remaining between them. Germline V CDR1 and CDR2: SGHTA, FQGNSA. The CDR3 consists of 15 residues. DNA for the CDR3: TGTGCCAGCAGCTTATGGAGCTCCTATAATTCACCCCTCCACTTT. This gives the protein CASSLWSSYNSPLHF.

The chain combines TRBV7-9 with TRBJ1-3; 9 bases map to TRBD1. Germline V gene data show CDR1 as SEHNR and CDR2 as FQNEAQ (reference sequence). This CDR3 is built from 17 residues. The trim removed 5 bases at V and 3 bases at J, leaving 11 bases unmatched. The CDR3 bases are TGTGCCAGCAGCCAGACAGGGGGAAGCTATTTTGGAAACACCATATATTTT. Protein product: CASSQTGGSYFGNTIYF. The full variable domain, completed using reference TRBV7-9 and TRBJ1-3, is DTGVSQNPRHKITKRGQNVTFRCDPISEHNRLYWYRQTLGQGPEFLTYFQNEAQLEKSRLLSDRFSAERPKGSFSTLEIQRTEQGDSAMYLCASSQTGGSYFGNTIYFGEGSWLTVV.

V usage is TRBV28 and J usage is TRBJ1-5; 8 nucleotides align to TRBD1. CDR3 size: 15 residues. V gave up 5 bases and J gave up 4 bases; unmatched junction bases: 7. CDR1 MDHEN and CDR2 SYDVKM come from the germline V gene. Here the CDR3 DNA reads TGTGCCAGCAGTACACTTGACAGGGGAAATCAGCCCCAGCATTTT. Encoded protein: CASSTLDRGNQPQHF.

This clone was counted between two and nine times. DNA for the CDR3: TGTGCCAGCAGGGGACAGGGTTCCAACTATGGCTACACCTTC. Protein sequence: CASRGQGSNYGYTF. V usage is TRBV9 and J usage is TRBJ1-2; TRBD1 matches at 9 bases. This CDR3 spans 14 amino acids. J was trimmed by 2 bases and V by 5 bases; bases with no gene match: 4. CDR1 is SGDLS and CDR2 is YYNGEE in the germline V gene. Filled out from reference TRBV9 and TRBJ1-2, the complete variable domain reads DSGVTQTPKHLITATGQRVTLRCSPRSGDLSVYWYQQSLDQGLQFLIQYYNGEERAKGNILERFSAQQFPDLHSELNLSSLELGDSALYFCASRGQGSNYGYTFGSGTRLTVV.

V and J are TRBV4-1 and TRBJ1-3, with D tentatively TRBD1 (6 bases). Trimming removed 0 bases at V and 0 bases at J, with 21 bases between. Germline CDR1 is MGHRA and CDR2 is YSYEKL. The CDR3 runs 20 residues. CDR3 in DNA: TGCGCCAGCAGCCAAGAAGGGGATCCAGGGGTGGACCTCTCTGGAAACACCATATATTTT. It encodes CASSQEGDPGVDLSGNTIYF.

The J gene is TRBJ1-4, the V gene TRBV4-2, with D perhaps matching TRBD1 (6 bases). Trimming took 3 bases from V and 8 from J, leaving 16 bases between them. CDR3 length: 15 amino acids. Germline CDR1 is LGHNA and CDR2 is YNFKEQ. Here the CDR3 reads CASSQGGLGGEKLFF. DNA for the CDR3: TGTGCCAGCAGCCAGGGGGGGTTAGGGGGGGAAAAACTGTTTTTT.

The genes are TRBV7-2 and TRBJ2-1, with D possibly matching TRBD1 (5 bases). V lost 4 bases to trimming and J lost 0 bases, with 16 bases between them. CDR1 SGHTA and CDR2 FQGNSA come from the germline V gene. This CDR3 is built from 17 residues. CDR3 protein: CASSYKWTRHSYNEQFF. The CDR3 nucleotides are TGTGCCAGCAGCTACAAATGGACACGACACTCCTACAATGAGCAGTTCTTC.

J is TRBJ2-1 and V is TRBV7-2; 11 nucleotides line up with TRBD2. The trim removed 3 bases at V and 9 bases at J, leaving 7 bases unmatched. The CDR3 extends over 15 amino acids. Germline CDR1 and CDR2: SGHTA and FQGNSA. CDR3: CASSFTSGSAFEQFF. CDR3 bases: TGTGCCAGCAGCTTTACTAGCGGGAGCGCGTTTGAGCAGTTCTTC.

CDR3 loop: CASSLSNSPYEQYF. CDR3 sequence (DNA): TGTGCCAGCAGTTTGTCAAACAGCCCCTACGAGCAGTACTTC. J is TRBJ2-7 and V is TRBV28, with D hard to call. The germline V gene has CDR1 MDHEN and CDR2 SYDVKM. Trimming shortened V by 3 bases and J by 2 bases, and 11 bases separated the two germline ends. The CDR3 contains 14 residues. Drawing the rest from reference TRBV28 and TRBJ2-7, the complete variable domain is DVKVTQSSRYLVKRTGEKVFLECVQDMDHENMFWYRQDPGLGLRLIYFSYDVKMKEKGDIPEGYSVSREKKERFSLILESASTNQTSMYLCASSLSNSPYEQYFGPGTRLTVT.

This chain connects TRBV29-1 to TRBJ2-2, with D possibly TRBD1 on 6 matching bases. CDR1 is SQVTM and CDR2 is ANQGSEA in the germline V gene. The CDR3 has 14 amino acids. The V gene lost 7 bases and the J gene lost 3 bases, with 15 bases spanning the gap. CDR3 sequence: CSAQRTVDTGELFF. CDR3 bases: TGCAGCGCCCAAAGGACAGTGGACACCGGGGAGCTGTTTTTT.

This clone was observed once. V usage is TRBV9 and J usage is TRBJ2-1; TRBD2 aligns across 15 bases. The V gene end was trimmed by 3 bases and the J gene end by 7 bases; junction bases not matched to a gene: 5. The CDR3 covers 16 residues. CDR1 and CDR2 from the germline V gene are SGDLS and YYNGEE. CDR3 sequence reads: CASSDSGTSGRNEQFF. The CDR3 nucleotides are TGTGCCAGCAGCGACTCAGGGACTAGCGGGAGGAATGAGCAGTTCTTC. Filled out from reference TRBV9 and TRBJ2-1, the complete variable domain reads DSGVTQTPKHLITATGQRVTLRCSPRSGDLSVYWYQQSLDQGLQFLIQYYNGEERAKGNILERFSAQQFPDLHSELNLSSLELGDSALYFCASSDSGTSGRNEQFFGPGTRLTVL.

The chain combines TRBV6-5 with TRBJ2-7, with TRBD1 matching over 8 bases. The CDR3 totals 15 residues. V gave up 0 bases and J gave up 3 bases; unmatched junction bases: 4. The germline V gene encodes CDR1 MNHEY and CDR2 SVGAGI. CDR3 region: CASSYSYRGVYEQYF. CDR3 sequence (DNA): TGTGCCAGCAGTTACTCTTACAGGGGGGTCTACGAGCAGTACTTC.

V and J are TRBV28 and TRBJ1-1, with no clear D. The V gene lost 4 bases and the J gene lost 0 bases, with 9 bases spanning the gap. Looked up from germline, CDR1 is MDHEN and CDR2 is SYDVKM. The CDR3 covers 14 residues. The CDR3 bases are TGTGCCAGCAGTTACGAGATTATGAACACTGAAGCTTTCTTT. Its protein product is CASSYEIMNTEAFF.

The chain joins TRBV10-1 to TRBJ2-1; TRBD1 matches at 10 bases. The CDR3 loop spans 15 amino acids. CDR1 WNHNN and CDR2 SYGVQD come from the germline V gene (reference sequence). J lost 4 bases, V lost 2 bases, and 2 bases had no gene match. Written as DNA, the CDR3 is TGCGCCAGCAGTGAGATGGGACAGGGGTACAATGAGCAGTTCTTC. It yields the protein CASSEMGQGYNEQFF.

V and J are TRBV18 and TRBJ1-2; a possible D gene is TRBD1 (6 bases). The V and J ends lost 3 bases and 3 bases respectively, with 17 bases between them. The CDR3 runs to 16 residues. CDR1 and CDR2 (germline): KGHSH, LQKENI. The chain's CDR3 is CASSPYSRTEDYGYTF. The DNA of the CDR3 is TGTGCCAGCTCACCCTACTCCCGGACAGAAGACTATGGCTACACCTTC.

The chain employs TRBV7-8 and TRBJ1-2, with 7 positions matching TRBD1. The CDR3 spans 14 residues. Germline V CDR1 and CDR2: SGHVS, FQNEAQ. V trimming: 5 bases; J trimming: 8 bases; junction bases outside the gene matches: 11. CDR3 bases: TGTGCCAGCAGCACCAACGACAGGGTCTCCGGCTACACCTTC. Its protein product is CASSTNDRVSGYTF. The full variable domain, rest sourced from reference TRBV7-8 and TRBJ1-2, is GAGVSQSPRYKVAKRGQDVALRCDPISGHVSLFWYQQALGQGPEFLTYFQNEAQLDKSGLPSDRFFAERPEGSVSTLKIQRTQQEDSAVYLCASSTNDRVSGYTFGSGTRLTVV.

The chain joins TRBV2 to TRBJ1-2, with D unresolved. Germline CDR1 is SNHLY and CDR2 is FYNNEI. V was shortened by 3 bases and J by 4 bases, with 9 bases between the two germline ends. This CDR3 has 13 amino acids. DNA for the CDR3: TGTGCCAGCAGTGATCGTCAGTCCTATGGCTACACCTTC. It encodes CASSDRQSYGYTF.

With respect to this clone: At one end, the junction sequence differs from germline, possibly due to a read error. The chain joins TRBV6-5 to TRBJ1-5; possible D gene TRBD1, 5 bases. This CDR3 spans 14 amino acids. Germline V gene lookup returns CDR1 MNHEY and CDR2 SVGAGI. This CDR3 reads CATSRQHSNQPQHF. The CDR3 DNA sequence: TGTGCCACCAGTCGACAGCATAGCAATCAGCCCCAGCATTTT.

This clone occurred a few times. The chain employs TRBV2 and TRBJ2-5; no clear D. The germline V gene has CDR1 SNHLY and CDR2 FYNNEI. There are 14 residues in the CDR3. V lost 4 bases, J lost 7 bases, and 16 bases lay in between. This CDR3 reads CASSASQMIGTQYF. CDR3 nucleotide sequence: TGTGCCAGCAGTGCTTCACAGATGATAGGGACCCAGTACTTC.

The chain has TRBV6-5 and TRBJ1-2, with a weak D call TRBD1 (6 bases). The CDR3 extends over 15 amino acids. Germline values: CDR1 MNHEY, CDR2 SVGAGI. Between the trimmed V and J ends, which lost 3 bases and 4 bases, there was a span of 15 bases. The CDR3 loop is CASSYLGGRGYGYTF. CDR3 coding DNA: TGTGCCAGCAGTTATCTGGGGGGGCGTGGCTATGGCTACACCTTC.